The 24 T cell receptor beta chains in this list originate from one sample, sequenced in a study of blood T cells in healthy people across ages. Next came a second PCR, run for 7 to 11 cycles, which used a sample-barcoded 5' primer along with a J-beta primer mix. Using its own MiXCR run on the 5' RACE reads, TCRdb lists one record per CDR3 protein. Of about 1.6 million distinct CDR3 sequences listed, about 35% are singletons. Sequenced sample: blood. Every receptor here comes from a woman aged 30 to 39 in good health.

The chain has TRBV6-1 and TRBJ2-5; the match to TRBD1 covers 7 bases. CDR1 MNHNS and CDR2 SASEGT come from the germline V gene. The CDR3 sequence is 13 residues long. Losses at the gene ends were 6 bases for V and 5 bases for J; bases not matched to a gene: 6. CDR3 DNA: TGTGCCAGCAGGAAGACAGGGTGGGAGACCCAGTACTTC. It codes for CASRKTGWETQYF.

The chain employs TRBV20-1 and TRBJ1-5; 7 positions agree with TRBD1. Germline trimming cut 3 bases from V and 2 bases from J; bases unmatched to any gene: 10. Per germline, CDR1 DFQATT and CDR2 SNEGSKA (reference sequence). The CDR3 has 16 residues. Written as DNA, the CDR3 is TGCAGTGCTAGTCTACAGGGGCTTCGAGGCAATCAGCCCCAGCATTTT. It specifies CSASLQGLRGNQPQHF.

This clonotype has at least ten counts. This sequence joins TRBV9 and TRBJ2-5; a possible D gene is TRBD1 (6 bases). CDR1 is SGDLS and CDR2 is YYNGEE in the germline V gene. The V and J ends lost 0 bases and 1 base respectively, with 7 bases between them. This CDR3 is built from 14 residues. The CDR3 loop reads CASSVGTVQETQYF. The CDR3 nucleotides are TGTGCCAGCAGCGTAGGGACAGTCCAAGAGACCCAGTACTTC.

This clonotype showed up just a few times. The V gene is TRBV7-3, the J gene TRBJ2-3; no firm D call. Germline CDR1 reads SGHTA; CDR2 reads FQGTGA. CDR3 size: 15 residues. V was trimmed by 1 base and J by 2 bases, leaving 10 bases between them. CDR3 coding DNA: TGTGCCAGCAGCTTAATGGGGTCGAACACAGATACGCAGTATTTT. Its protein product is CASSLMGSNTDTQYF.

This clonotype was detected ten times or more. The chain employs TRBV29-1 and TRBJ2-3; no reliable D call. V gave up 6 bases and J gave up 0 bases, with 13 bases separating them. The CDR3 has 14 residues. Germline-derived CDR1 and CDR2 are SQVTM and ANQGSEA. The CDR3 sequence: CSVPSWGSTDTQYF. The CDR3 nucleotides are TGCAGCGTCCCCTCCTGGGGAAGCACAGATACGCAGTATTTT.

A remark on this clonotype: Since no conserved phenylalanine or tryptophan closes the CDR3, a read error is the likely cause. V and J are TRBV20-1 and TRBJ2-5; perhaps TRBD1 as D (5 bases). The CDR3 extends over 14 amino acids. The germline V gene encodes CDR1 DFQATT and CDR2 SNEGSKA (reference sequence). Here the CDR3 DNA reads TGTAGTGCTAGAATGAAAGGGGCCACAGAGACCCAGTACTGC. This codes for CSARMKGATETQYC.

The rearrangement uses TRBV3-1 and TRBJ2-1, with a possible D match to TRBD1 (7 bases). Germline-derived CDR1 and CDR2 are LGHDT and YNNKEL (reference sequence). V was clipped by 5 bases and J by 9 bases, with 17 bases between them. This CDR3 has 14 amino acids. CDR3 protein: CASSISGGLSEQFF. The DNA for the CDR3 is TGTGCCAGCAGCATATCAGGGGGACTTAGTGAGCAGTTCTTC.

This clonotype turned up a few times. V gene TRBV5-1 combines with J gene TRBJ2-1; possible D gene TRBD2, 6 bases. Trimming took off 0 bases at V and 9 bases at J, with 13 bases between the two ends. Germline assignment: CDR1 SGHRS and CDR2 YFSETQ. This CDR3 comprises 14 residues. CDR3 DNA: TGCGCCAGCAGCTTGGAGGAGGGTCGGAGTGAGCAGTTCTTC. It encodes CASSLEEGRSEQFF.

This chain joins TRBV4-2 and TRBJ2-1; the D is unclear. The CDR3 is made up of 15 amino acids. The V end was cut by 0 bases, the J end by 1 base, with 7 bases between. Germline CDR1 LGHNA, CDR2 YNFKEQ. The CDR3 loop reads CASSQERASYNEQFF. CDR3 nucleotides: TGTGCCAGCAGCCAAGAACGCGCTTCCTACAATGAGCAGTTCTTC.

The chain couples TRBV6-1 to TRBJ2-4; 8 bases match TRBD1. The CDR3 runs 15 residues. The V segment lost 4 bases and the J segment 1 base; nucleotides outside the gene matches: 3. Germline V gene sequence: CDR1 MNHNS, CDR2 SASEGT. CDR3 sequence (DNA): TGTGCCAGCAGTGTCCAGGGGGCTGCCAAAAACATTCAGTACTTC. Residues: CASSVQGAAKNIQYF.

This clonotype has a handful of counts. V is TRBV10-2 and J is TRBJ1-2; 7 nucleotides agree with TRBD1. The V segment lost 3 bases and the J segment 6 bases; nucleotides outside the gene matches: 13. The CDR3 runs 16 residues. Germline V lookup: CDR1 WSHSY, CDR2 SAAADI. The CDR3 loop reads CASSESLKDRRDGYTF. The CDR3 bases are TGCGCCAGCAGTGAAAGCCTAAAGGACAGGAGGGATGGCTACACCTTC.

There are a few counts of this clonotype. V is TRBV18 and J is TRBJ1-2; D not certain. The CDR3 runs to 13 residues. V dropped 2 bases and J dropped 4 bases, with 8 bases sitting between them. Germline V gene lookup returns CDR1 KGHSH and CDR2 LQKENI. In DNA, the CDR3 is TGTGCCAGCTCACCAGAGTTTGGCTATGGCTACACCTTC. It is translated as CASSPEFGYGYTF.

V and J are TRBV7-3 and TRBJ2-2, with D maybe TRBD1 (5 bases). The CDR3 loop spans 14 amino acids. V was trimmed by 0 bases and J by 6 bases, leaving 8 bases between them. Germline lookup yields CDR1 SGHTA and CDR2 FQGTGA. Written as DNA, the CDR3 is TGTGCCAGCAGCTTAACGGGGCAGGCCGGGGAGCTGTTTTTT. Its protein is CASSLTGQAGELFF. Supplemented by reference TRBV7-3 and TRBJ2-2, the full variable domain reads GAGVSQTPSNKVTEKGKYVELRCDPISGHTALYWYRQSLGQGPEFLIYFQGTGAADDSGLPNDRFFAVRPEGSVSTLKIQRTERGDSAVYLCASSLTGQAGELFFGEGSRLTVL.

This clonotype was recorded many times. The gene calls are TRBV7-6 and TRBJ2-5; D gene ambiguous. With 6 bases removed from V and 3 bases from J, the gap between germline ends came to 11 bases. The CDR3 extends over 13 amino acids. Germline values: CDR1 SGHVS, CDR2 FNYEAQ. The CDR3 protein is CASSSGRKETQYF. CDR3 sequence (DNA): TGTGCCAGCAGTTCCGGACGGAAAGAGACCCAGTACTTC.

This chain joins TRBV4-1 and TRBJ1-2, with D maybe TRBD1 (5 bases). This CDR3 region has 15 residues. With 0 bases removed from V and 0 bases from J, the gap between germline ends came to 8 bases. Germline loops: CDR1 MGHRA, CDR2 YSYEKL. The CDR3 sequence: CASSQEDKANYGYTF. CDR3 DNA sequence: TGCGCCAGCAGCCAAGAGGACAAGGCTAACTATGGCTACACCTTC.

In this sample, this clonotype turned up many times. The CDR3 protein is CASSQEQGGWLEQYF. The DNA of the CDR3 is TGTGCCAGCAGCCAAGAGCAAGGGGGTTGGTTGGAGCAGTACTTC. This chain connects TRBV4-2 to TRBJ2-7, with D tentatively TRBD1 (6 bases). CDR1 and CDR2 (germline): LGHNA, YNFKEQ. This CDR3 contains 15 residues. V shed 0 bases and J shed 7 bases, with 16 bases lying between them.

The chain links TRBV20-1 to TRBJ2-5, with 9 bases aligning to TRBD2. Germline CDR1 reads DFQATT; CDR2 reads SNEGSKA (reference sequence). The CDR3 length is 12 residues. The trim removed 5 bases at V and 3 bases at J, leaving 1 base unmatched. This CDR3 is CSAERGEETQYF. The CDR3 nucleotides are TGCAGTGCTGAGCGGGGGGAAGAGACCCAGTACTTC.

This clonotype was observed a few times. The rearrangement links TRBV3-1 to TRBJ2-5; D is unclear. V shed 0 bases and J shed 1 base, with 9 bases lying between them. CDR1 is LGHDT, CDR2 YNNKEL, per germline (reference sequence). CDR3 size: 15 residues. The CDR3 is CASSQDYGSQETQYF. As DNA, the CDR3 is TGTGCCAGCAGCCAAGATTATGGTAGCCAAGAGACCCAGTACTTC.

The chain recombines TRBV4-1 with TRBJ2-5; D is possibly TRBD1 or TRBD2 (5 bases each). The CDR3 totals 13 residues. V was pared by 4 bases and J by 11 bases, with 17 bases between. Germline V CDR1 and CDR2: MGHRA, YSYEKL. The CDR3 is CASSPRGVKGQYF. CDR3 DNA: TGCGCCAGCAGCCCGAGGGGCGTTAAGGGGCAGTACTTC.

V is TRBV5-1 and J is TRBJ2-2; 9 nucleotides align to TRBD2. This CDR3 region has 17 residues. Losses at the gene ends were 4 bases for V and 1 base for J; bases not matched to a gene: 8. Germline values: CDR1 SGHRS, CDR2 YFSETQ. The CDR3 here is CASSDGLAGLNTGELFF. The CDR3 coding sequence is TGCGCCAGCAGCGACGGGCTAGCGGGACTGAACACCGGGGAGCTGTTTTTT.

This clonotype was picked up many times. The V gene is TRBV29-1, the J gene TRBJ2-3; either TRBD1 or TRBD2 may fit D (5 bases each). Germline CDR1 is SQVTM and CDR2 is ANQGSEA. Trimming took off 5 bases at V and 1 base at J, with 13 bases between the two ends. CDR3 size: 14 residues. The CDR3 reads CSVRDPRGTDTQYF. The CDR3 DNA sequence: TGCAGCGTTCGGGACCCCAGGGGCACAGATACGCAGTATTTT.

The chain joins TRBV30 to TRBJ2-3, with 11 bases that match TRBD2. With 3 bases clipped from V and 5 bases from J, the junction kept 10 bases outside the gene matches. Germline V gene data show CDR1 as GTSNPN and CDR2 as SVGIG (reference sequence). The CDR3 has 16 amino acids. CDR3 sequence: CAWRAGTSGGIDTQYF. Here the CDR3 DNA reads TGTGCCTGGAGAGCCGGGACTAGCGGAGGAATAGATACGCAGTATTTT.

V usage is TRBV28 and J usage is TRBJ1-2; the match to TRBD1 covers 7 bases. Germline CDR1 MDHEN, CDR2 SYDVKM. The CDR3 is made up of 14 amino acids. V shed 7 bases, J shed 4 bases, and the junction held 9 bases outside the gene matches. Here the CDR3 DNA reads TGTGCCAGCACCTGGGTCAGGGGGGGCTATGGCTACACCTTC. Its translation is CASTWVRGGYGYTF.

The gene calls are TRBV6-4 and TRBJ1-5; 8 bases fit TRBD1. V shed 6 bases, J shed 2 bases, and the junction held 21 bases outside the gene matches. The CDR3 is made up of 20 amino acids. Looked up from germline, CDR1 is MRHNA and CDR2 is SNTAGT. Here the CDR3 DNA reads TGTGCCAGCAGCCCGCAATTCCGGACAGGGACGTTCTCCGGCAATCAGCCCCAGCATTTT. This translates into CASSPQFRTGTFSGNQPQHF.